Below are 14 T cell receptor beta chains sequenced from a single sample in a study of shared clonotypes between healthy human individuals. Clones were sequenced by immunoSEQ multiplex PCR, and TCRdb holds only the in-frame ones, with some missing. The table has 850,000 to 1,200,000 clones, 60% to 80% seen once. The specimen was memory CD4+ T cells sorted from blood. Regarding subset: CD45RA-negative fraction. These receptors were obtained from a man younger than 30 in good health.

CDR3 bases: TGTGCCAGCAGTCCAGAGACAGGGTCCCAAGAGACCCAGTACTTC. Translation: CASSPETGSQETQYF. The rearrangement uses TRBV2 and TRBJ2-5, with 7 bases fitting TRBD1. With V trimmed by 5 bases and J by 1 base, 7 bases remained unmatched. This CDR3 is built from 15 residues. CDR1 SNHLY and CDR2 FYNNEI come from the germline V gene.

The CDR3 reads CASSLLEAGPTGELFF. Here the CDR3 DNA reads TGTGCCAGCAGCCTGTTGGAAGCGGGGCCCACCGGGGAGCTGTTTTTT. V usage is TRBV7-8 and J usage is TRBJ2-2; 7 bases match TRBD2. The CDR3 sequence is 16 residues long. Germline trimming cut 5 bases from V and 4 bases from J; bases unmatched to any gene: 10. Germline lookup yields CDR1 SGHVS and CDR2 FQNEAQ.

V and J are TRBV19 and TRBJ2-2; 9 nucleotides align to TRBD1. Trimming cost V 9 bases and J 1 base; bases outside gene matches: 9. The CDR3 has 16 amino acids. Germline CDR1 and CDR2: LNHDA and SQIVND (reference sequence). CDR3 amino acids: CASTNSGQGNTGELFF. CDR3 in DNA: TGTGCCAGCACTAACTCGGGACAGGGGAACACCGGGGAGCTGTTTTTT. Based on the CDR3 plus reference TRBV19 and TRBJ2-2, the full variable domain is DGGITQSPKYLFRKEGQNVTLSCEQNLNHDAMYWYRQDPGQGLRLIYYSQIVNDFQKGDIAEGYSVSREKKESFPLTVTSAQKNPTAFYLCASTNSGQGNTGELFFGEGSRLTVL.

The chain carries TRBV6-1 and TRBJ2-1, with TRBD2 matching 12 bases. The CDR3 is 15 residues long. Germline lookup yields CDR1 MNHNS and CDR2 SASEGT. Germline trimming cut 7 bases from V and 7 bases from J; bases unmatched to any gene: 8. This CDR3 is CASNSGTSGYNEQFF. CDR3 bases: TGTGCCAGCAACTCCGGGACTAGCGGGTATAATGAGCAGTTCTTC.

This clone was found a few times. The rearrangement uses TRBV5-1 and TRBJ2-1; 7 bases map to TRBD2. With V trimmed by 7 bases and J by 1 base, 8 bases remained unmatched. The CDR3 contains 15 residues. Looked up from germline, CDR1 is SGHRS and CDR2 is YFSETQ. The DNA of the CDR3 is TGCGCCAGCGGGCGGGGGTCCTCATCCTACAATGAGCAGTTCTTC. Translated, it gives CASGRGSSSYNEQFF.

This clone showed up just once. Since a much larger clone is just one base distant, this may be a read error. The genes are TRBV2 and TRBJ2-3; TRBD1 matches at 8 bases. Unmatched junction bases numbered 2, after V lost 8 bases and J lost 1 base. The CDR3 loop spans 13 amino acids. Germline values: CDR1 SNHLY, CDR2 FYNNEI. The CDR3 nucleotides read TGTGCCAGCGCGGGACAGGGCACAGATACGCAGTATTTT. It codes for CASAGQGTDTQYF.

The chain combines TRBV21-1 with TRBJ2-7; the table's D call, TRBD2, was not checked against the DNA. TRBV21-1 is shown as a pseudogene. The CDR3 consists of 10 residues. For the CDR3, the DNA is TGTGCCAACCGGGGGCGGGAGGTATACTTC. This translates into CANRGREVYF.

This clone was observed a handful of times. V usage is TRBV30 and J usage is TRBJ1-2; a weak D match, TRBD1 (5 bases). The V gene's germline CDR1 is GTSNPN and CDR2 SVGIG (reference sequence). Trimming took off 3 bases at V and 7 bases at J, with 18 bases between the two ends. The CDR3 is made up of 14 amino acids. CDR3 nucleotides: TGTGCCTGGAGCCCCGTCGTCGGTGGGGGTGGCTACACCTTC. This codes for CAWSPVVGGGGYTF.

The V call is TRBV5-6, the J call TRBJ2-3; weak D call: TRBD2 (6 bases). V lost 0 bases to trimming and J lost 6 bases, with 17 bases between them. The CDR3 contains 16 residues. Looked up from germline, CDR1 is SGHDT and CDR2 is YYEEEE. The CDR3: CASSLEGSGSGDTQYF. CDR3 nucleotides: TGTGCCAGCAGCTTGGAGGGTAGCGGATCGGGGGATACGCAGTATTTT.

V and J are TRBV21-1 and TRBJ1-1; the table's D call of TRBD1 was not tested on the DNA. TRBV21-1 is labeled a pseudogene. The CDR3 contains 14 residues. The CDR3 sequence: CASSKQGLNTEAFF. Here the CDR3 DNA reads TGTGCCAGCAGCAAACAGGGGTTGAACACTGAAGCTTTCTTT.

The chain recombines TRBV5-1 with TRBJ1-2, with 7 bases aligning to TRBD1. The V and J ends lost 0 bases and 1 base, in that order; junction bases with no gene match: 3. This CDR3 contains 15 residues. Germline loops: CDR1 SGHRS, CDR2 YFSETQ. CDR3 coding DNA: TGCGCCAGCAGCTTGGACAGGGGCCTTAACTATGGCTACACCTTC. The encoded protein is CASSLDRGLNYGYTF.

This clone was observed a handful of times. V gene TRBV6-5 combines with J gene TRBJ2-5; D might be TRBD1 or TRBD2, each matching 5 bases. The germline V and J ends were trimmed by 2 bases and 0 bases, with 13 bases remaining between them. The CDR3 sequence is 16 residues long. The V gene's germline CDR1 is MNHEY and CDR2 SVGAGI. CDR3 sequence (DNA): TGTGCCAGCAGTTACCGAATAGGGGACCACCAAGAGACCCAGTACTTC. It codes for CASSYRIGDHQETQYF.

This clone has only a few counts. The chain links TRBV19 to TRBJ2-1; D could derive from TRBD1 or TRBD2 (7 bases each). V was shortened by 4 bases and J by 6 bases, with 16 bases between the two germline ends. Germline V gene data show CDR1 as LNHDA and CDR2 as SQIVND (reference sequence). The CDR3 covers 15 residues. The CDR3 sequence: CASSTQGGLGNEQFF. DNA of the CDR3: TGTGCCAGTAGTACCCAGGGGGGGCTTGGCAATGAGCAGTTCTTC.

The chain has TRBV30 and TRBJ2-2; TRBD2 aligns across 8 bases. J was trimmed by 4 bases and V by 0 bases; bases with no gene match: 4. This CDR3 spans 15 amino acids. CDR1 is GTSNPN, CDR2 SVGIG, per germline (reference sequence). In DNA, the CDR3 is TGTGCCTGGAGTGTGAGCGGGAGAAGCACCGGGGAGCTGTTTTTT. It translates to CAWSVSGRSTGELFF.